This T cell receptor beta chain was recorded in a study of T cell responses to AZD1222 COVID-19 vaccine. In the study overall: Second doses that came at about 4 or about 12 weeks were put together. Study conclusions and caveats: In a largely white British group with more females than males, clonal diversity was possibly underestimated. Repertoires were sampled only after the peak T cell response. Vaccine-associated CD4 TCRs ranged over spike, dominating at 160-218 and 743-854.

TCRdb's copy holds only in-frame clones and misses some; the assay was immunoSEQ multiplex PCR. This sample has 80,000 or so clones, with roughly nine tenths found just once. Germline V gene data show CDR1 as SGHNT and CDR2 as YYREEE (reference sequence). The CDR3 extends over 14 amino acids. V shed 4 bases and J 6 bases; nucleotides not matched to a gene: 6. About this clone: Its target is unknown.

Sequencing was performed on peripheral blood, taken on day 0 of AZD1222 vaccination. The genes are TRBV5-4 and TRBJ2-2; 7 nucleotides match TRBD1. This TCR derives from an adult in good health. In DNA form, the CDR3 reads TGTGCCAGCAGCCGACAGGGTAACGCCGGGGAGCTGTTTTTT. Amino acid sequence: CASSRQGNAGELFF.